Listed below are T cell receptor beta chains from one sample, sequenced in a study of T cells in Graves' hyperthyroidism and ophthalmopathy. TCRdb re-derived calls from the multiplex PCR reads in MiXCR, one entry per CDR3 protein. The data show around 400,000 distinct CDR3 sequences, 15% to 17% seen once. Sequences were obtained from blood. The receptors here all came from a woman aged 18-30 years with Graves' hyperthyroidism that later progressed to Graves' ophthalmopathy. CDR3s include the opening cysteine and the closing phenylalanine or tryptophan. The order of the fields is J gene, D gene, clone size, V gene, CDR3 DNA, CDR3 protein. D genes are given only for firm matches. For some rows the clone size is stated as once, few or many, or as a class when expanded; others skip it.

>TRBJ2-2|TRBD2|-|TRBV29-1
TGCAGCGTTGAGTCTAGCGGGAGGAGTACCGGGGAGCTGTTTTTT
CSVESSGRSTGELFF
>TRBJ2-5|-|many|TRBV10-3
TGTGCCACCATAGGGGGGGAGAAACAAGAGACCCAGTACTTC
CATIGGEKQETQYF
>TRBJ1-6|-|-|TRBV7-2
TGTGCCAGCAGCTTAGGCGGGGGACTACAGGGTCGGTATAATTCACCCCTCCACTTT
CASSLGGGLQGRYNSPLHF
>TRBJ2-1|-|few|TRBV6-1
TGTGCCAGCAGTGAAGCGACAGGCCCCAATGAGCAGTTCTTC
CASSEATGPNEQFF
>TRBJ2-3|TRBD2|many|TRBV7-2
TGTGCCAGCAGCTTAATGATCTTAGCGGGAGGGCTTAGCACAGATACGCAGTATTTT
CASSLMILAGGLSTDTQYF
>TRBJ2-1|TRBD1|many|TRBV12-3/TRBV12-4
TGTGCCAGCAGTTTGGGCCAGGGGGTAGGGGAGCAGTTCTTC
CASSLGQGVGEQFF
>TRBJ2-4|-|-|TRBV6-2/TRBV6-3
TGTGCCAGCAGTTACTCCCGGGACCCAAACATTCAGTACTTC
CASSYSRDPNIQYF
>TRBJ2-5|TRBD1|few|TRBV3-1
TGTGCCAGCAGCCAACCTGACAGGGAGCAAGAGACCCAGTACTTC
CASSQPDREQETQYF
>TRBJ1-6|-|few|TRBV19
TGTGCCAGTAGTAGCGGACACAACCACCTCACCTCCTATAATTCACCCCTCCACTTT
CASSSGHNHLTSYNSPLHF
>TRBJ1-2|-|many|TRBV15
TGTGCCACCCGACCTTCCTCGGGGCTTAACTATGGCTACACCTTC
CATRPSSGLNYGYTF
>TRBJ1-2|-|many|TRBV12-3/TRBV12-4
TGTGCCAGCAGCCCGACCGGATCGGGGGCGAACTATGGCTACACCTTC
CASSPTGSGANYGYTF
>TRBJ1-1|TRBD1|-|TRBV19
TGTGCCAGTAACCTTCTGACAGGGGGCGTGCGGTCTGAAGCTTTCTTT
CASNLLTGGVRSEAFF
>TRBJ1-5|-|-|TRBV27
TGTGCCAGCAGTTTTGGCAGGTCTGGGCCCCAGCATTTT
CASSFGRSGPQHF
>TRBJ2-5|TRBD2|few|TRBV11-3
TGTGCCAGCAGCTCAGCCCCGGGACTAGCGGGGCTTCCACAAGAGACCCAGTACTTC
CASSSAPGLAGLPQETQYF
>TRBJ2-1|TRBD2|-|TRBV6-1
TGTGCCAGGAGCGGGAAATACAATGAGCAGTTCTTC
CARSGKYNEQFF
>TRBJ2-7|TRBD2|-|TRBV11-2
TGTGCCAGCAGTCCGGGACTAGCGGGACGATACGAGCAGTACTTC
CASSPGLAGRYEQYF
>TRBJ1-1|-|-|TRBV10-3
TGTGCCATCACTGAAGAGTACGGGCAACTCCCCTACACTGAAGCTTTCTTT
CAITEEYGQLPYTEAFF
>TRBJ1-5|TRBD1|few|TRBV12-3/TRBV12-4
TGTGCCAGCAGTTTGGGACAGGAGACTCAGCCCCAGCATTTT
CASSLGQETQPQHF
>TRBJ1-2|-|many|TRBV2
TGTGCCAGCAGTGAAACCGGGCAGTCCTTTGGCTACACCTTC
CASSETGQSFGYTF
>TRBJ2-7|TRBD1|many|TRBV12-3/TRBV12-4
TGTGCCAGCAGTCAGACAGGGGGCTACTCCTACGAGCAGTACTTC
CASSQTGGYSYEQYF
>TRBJ2-1|TRBD2|many|TRBV9
TGTGCCAGCGGTACCTCGGGACTAGCGGGAGGGGGTGAGCAGTTCTTC
CASGTSGLAGGGEQFF
>TRBJ2-5|-|many|TRBV6-1
TGTGCCAGCAGTGAATCTATACAGGGAAGGGAGACCCAGTACTTC
CASSESIQGRETQYF
>TRBJ2-5|-|many|TRBV6-5
TGTGCCAGCAGTTACACCATGGTGGGGGAGACCCAGTACTTC
CASSYTMVGETQYF
>TRBJ2-1|TRBD2|-|TRBV11-3
TGTGCCAGCAGATGGGGGGAGGGAAGGAGAAATGAGCAGTTCTTC
CASRWGEGRRNEQFF
>TRBJ2-2|-|-|TRBV6-1
TGTGCCAGCAGGGAGTTCCCGAACACCGGGGAGCTGTTTTTT
CASREFPNTGELFF
>TRBJ2-5|TRBD2|many|TRBV18
TGTGCCAGCTCACCATGGGCGGGAGCTCAAGAGACCCAGTACTTC
CASSPWAGAQETQYF
>TRBJ2-1|-|many|TRBV27
TGTGCCAGCAGTTTGGGGCGCCTTGGCAATGAGCAGTTCTTC
CASSLGRLGNEQFF
>TRBJ2-7|TRBD1|few|TRBV4-1
TGCGCCAGCAGCTACCGGGACAGGGAGCCCGACGAGCAGTACTTC
CASSYRDREPDEQYF
>TRBJ2-7|TRBD2|-|TRBV7-2
TGTGCCAGCAGCTCCGAGGCGGGACTAGCGGGAGTAGATCCCTACGAGCAGTACTTC
CASSSEAGLAGVDPYEQYF
>TRBJ2-5|-|many|TRBV7-3
TGTGCCAGCAGCTTAATACCACAGGGACGCCGGAGTCGGGAAGCGGAGACCCAGTACTTC
CASSLIPQGRRSREAETQYF
>TRBJ2-2|TRBD2|-|TRBV20-1
TGCAGTGCTAGAGATTTGCGGGAGGCCACCGGGGAGCTGTTTTTT
CSARDLREATGELFF
>TRBJ1-4|-|few|TRBV28
TGTGCCAGCGGGCAGAATAATGAAAAACTGTTTTTT
CASGQNNEKLFF
>TRBJ2-5|TRBD2|many|TRBV20-1
TGCAGTGCTAGAGTGGGCGGGAGGGCGGAGGAGACCCAGTACTTC
CSARVGGRAEETQYF
>TRBJ2-1|TRBD2|-|TRBV4-3
TGCGCCAGCAGCCAAGATCGTTCGCTAGCGGGAAACCTCCCCAATGAGCAGTTCTTC
CASSQDRSLAGNLPNEQFF
>TRBJ2-7|TRBD2|-|TRBV27
TGTGCCAGCAGTCCCTTGCGGGAGACCACCTACGAGCAGTACTTC
CASSPLRETTYEQYF
>TRBJ2-7|-|many|TRBV2
TGTGCCACCCAGGGACTCCCTATCTACGAGCAGTACTTC
CATQGLPIYEQYF
>TRBJ1-5|TRBD1|few|TRBV9
TGTGCCAGCAGCGCTACAGGGGGCAATCAGCCCCAGCATTTT
CASSATGGNQPQHF